Following are 32 T cell receptor beta chains from one sample sequenced in a study of shared clonotypes between healthy human individuals. Measured with immunoSEQ multiplex PCR; TCRdb has only the in-frame clones, and not every one. The sample holds roughly 700,000 clones; less than 85% are singletons and the top ten take more than 1.5%. The sample consisted of memory CD4+ T cells sorted from blood. The subset here: CD45RA-negative fraction. The receptors stem from a woman in her twenties or thirties in good health.

This clone was seen a few times. The chain links TRBV13 to TRBJ2-3, with no clear D. This CDR3 comprises 12 residues. The germline CDR1 and CDR2 sequences are PRHDT and FYEKMQ (reference sequence). Trimming cost V 2 bases and J 2 bases, with 2 bases left between them. CDR3 sequence reads: CASSLTTDTQYF. CDR3 DNA sequence: TGTGCCAGCAGCTTAACCACAGATACGCAGTATTTT. The complete variable domain, with remaining parts taken from reference TRBV13 and TRBJ2-3, reads AAGVIQSPRHLIKEKRETATLKCYPIPRHDTVYWYQQGPGQDPQFLISFYEKMQSDKGSIPDRFSAQQFSDYHSELNMSSLELGDSALYFCASSLTTDTQYFGPGTRLTVL.

The chain recombines TRBV28 with TRBJ1-2, with D perhaps TRBD1 (5 bases). Germline loops: CDR1 MDHEN, CDR2 SYDVKM. Deletions cut 8 bases from V and 4 bases from J, with 14 bases between. The CDR3 totals 13 residues. In DNA form, the CDR3 reads TGTGCCAGCGGGAAGGGGAGGAGCTATGGCTACACCTTC. It specifies CASGKGRSYGYTF.

The chain uses TRBV6-1 and TRBJ1-5; possibly TRBD1 for D (5 bases). The CDR3 sequence is 14 residues long. Germline CDR1 is MNHNS and CDR2 is SASEGT. V shed 5 bases and J shed 9 bases, with 17 bases lying between them. CDR3 bases: TGTGCCAGCAGTTCAAGTTGGGACCGACGGCCCCAGCATTTT. Translating it yields CASSSSWDRRPQHF.

The J gene is TRBJ1-4, the V gene TRBV30; tentatively, D is TRBD1 (5 bases). There are 17 residues in the CDR3. V was trimmed by 3 bases and J by 0 bases, leaving 17 bases between them. Germline V lookup: CDR1 GTSNPN, CDR2 SVGIG (reference sequence). The CDR3 is CAWRPRGTAPTNEKLFF. The CDR3 coding sequence is TGTGCCTGGAGACCAAGAGGGACGGCCCCAACTAATGAAAAACTGTTTTTT.

The count of this clone is one. This chain joins TRBV30 and TRBJ1-1, with D uncertain. The CDR3 consists of 16 residues. Per germline, CDR1 GTSNPN and CDR2 SVGIG (reference sequence). The V end lost 0 bases, the J end lost 1 base, and 15 bases lay between the germline ends. In DNA, the CDR3 is TGTGCCTGGAGTGTACAAGGGCCCTGGAGGAACACTGAAGCTTTCTTT. Translated, it gives CAWSVQGPWRNTEAFF.

The rearrangement uses TRBV4-1 and TRBJ1-1, with a tentative D call TRBD1 (6 bases). The V gene lost 1 base and the J gene lost 1 base, with 10 bases spanning the gap. Germline CDR1 reads MGHRA; CDR2 reads YSYEKL. CDR3 length: 15 residues. CDR3 in amino acids: CASSQGQGWNTEAFF. The CDR3 region has the DNA TGCGCCAGCAGCCAAGGTCAGGGGTGGAACACTGAAGCTTTCTTT.

This chain links TRBV29-1 with TRBJ2-3; tentative D call: TRBD1 (6 bases). The CDR3 totals 12 residues. Germline CDR1 SQVTM, CDR2 ANQGSEA. With 5 bases removed from V and 7 bases from J, the gap between germline ends came to 13 bases. In DNA form, the CDR3 reads TGCAGCGTTCAACCCCAGGGGAATACGCAGTATTTT. It codes for CSVQPQGNTQYF.

In regard to this clone: Mismatch with germline at one junction end may stem from a read error. The genes are TRBV10-3 and TRBJ1-3, with 7 positions matching TRBD1. The germline V gene has CDR1 ENHRY and CDR2 SYGVKD. This CDR3 is built from 14 residues. CDR3 sequence reads: CAIRETGAGNTIYF. The CDR3 DNA is TGTGCCATCCGTGAAACAGGGGCTGGAAACACCATATATTTT.

The table lists this clone with a few counts. The chain employs TRBV2 and TRBJ2-7, with TRBD1 as a possible D gene (6 bases). The CDR3 totals 13 residues. Trimming took off 6 bases at V and 9 bases at J, with 18 bases between the two ends. CDR1 SNHLY and CDR2 FYNNEI come from the germline V gene. The CDR3 DNA reads TGTGCCAGCAGCGCAGGGGCAGTTGTATGGCAGTACTTC. Translated, it gives CASSAGAVVWQYF.

This clone showed up just a few times. V is TRBV7-9 and J is TRBJ2-7, with 10 bases fitting TRBD2. The CDR3 is made up of 18 amino acids. V lost 3 bases to trimming and J lost 3 bases; unmatched junction nucleotides: 14. Germline loops: CDR1 SEHNR, CDR2 FQNEAQ (reference sequence). The CDR3 sequence: CASSFYLGLAGDDYEQYF. DNA for the CDR3: TGTGCCAGCAGCTTCTACCTCGGGCTAGCGGGAGACGACTACGAGCAGTACTTC.

This sequence joins TRBV9 and TRBJ1-1, with 8 bases fitting TRBD1. Germline V CDR1 and CDR2: SGDLS, YYNGEE. This CDR3 region has 14 residues. Trimming at V came to 3 bases and at J to 5 bases, leaving 6 bases not matched to a gene. The CDR3 nucleotides are TGTGCCAGCAGCGCCGACAGGGACAGGACTGAAGCTTTCTTT. Its translation: CASSADRDRTEAFF.

V and J are TRBV28 and TRBJ2-6; no clear D gene. CDR1 and CDR2 (germline): MDHEN, SYDVKM. The CDR3 has 15 residues. V was cut by 4 bases and J by 4 bases, with 11 bases left in between. The CDR3 reads CASSSVGDGANVLTF. The CDR3 nucleotides read TGTGCCAGCAGTTCCGTCGGTGACGGGGCCAACGTCCTGACTTTC.

For the CDR3, the DNA is TGTGCCAGCAGCTTAGAGGTTACCGCCCTTTACAATGAGCAGTTCTTC. Translated, it gives CASSLEVTALYNEQFF. The chain joins TRBV11-3 to TRBJ2-1; D is undetermined. V was pared by 0 bases and J by 4 bases, with 13 bases between. CDR1 and CDR2 (germline): SGHNT, YENEEA. The CDR3 loop spans 16 amino acids.

The chain combines TRBV28 with TRBJ2-7, with D perhaps matching TRBD2 (6 bases). The CDR3 totals 14 residues. Germline V gives CDR1 MDHEN, CDR2 SYDVKM. Deletions cut 6 bases from V and 9 bases from J, with 21 bases between. Written as DNA, the CDR3 is TGTGCCAGCAGGTCCTCTAGCGCCGGTTTAGGGCAGTACTTC. Its protein product is CASRSSSAGLGQYF.

The J gene is TRBJ2-7, the V gene TRBV27, with 11 bases matching TRBD2. Germline CDR1 is MNHEY and CDR2 is SMNVEV (reference sequence). J gave up 4 bases and V 5 bases, and 4 bases lay outside the gene matches. CDR3 size: 14 residues. The CDR3 nucleotides read TGTGCCAGCAGTCAACTAGCGGGAGTATACGAGCAGTACTTC. Amino acid sequence: CASSQLAGVYEQYF.

This clone showed up just a few times. This chain uses TRBV19 with TRBJ1-4, with a weak D call TRBD1 (6 bases). This CDR3 has 20 amino acids. The V end lost 4 bases, the J end lost 0 bases, and 24 bases lay between the germline ends. The germline V gene encodes CDR1 LNHDA and CDR2 SQIVND (reference sequence). CDR3 protein: CASSTFRGTHNLPTNEKLFF. DNA for the CDR3: TGTGCCAGTAGTACCTTCAGGGGAACCCACAACCTCCCAACTAATGAAAAACTGTTTTTT. The full variable domain, completed using reference TRBV19 and TRBJ1-4, is DGGITQSPKYLFRKEGQNVTLSCEQNLNHDAMYWYRQDPGQGLRLIYYSQIVNDFQKGDIAEGYSVSREKKESFPLTVTSAQKNPTAFYLCASSTFRGTHNLPTNEKLFFGSGTQLSVL.

There are a few counts of this clone. The chain couples TRBV6-1 to TRBJ1-5; TRBD1 aligns across 7 bases. The CDR3 is made up of 13 amino acids. With V trimmed by 5 bases and J by 12 bases, 10 bases remained unmatched. Germline V gives CDR1 MNHNS, CDR2 SASEGT. The CDR3 DNA reads as TGTGCCAGCAGTAACAGGGGATGGGATAGCCAGCATTTT. Translating it yields CASSNRGWDSQHF.

The rearrangement uses TRBV7-9 and TRBJ1-2, with TRBD1 matching over 10 bases. The J segment lost 7 bases and the V segment lost 4 bases, leaving 6 bases of the junction unmatched. The germline V gene has CDR1 SEHNR and CDR2 FQNEAQ (reference sequence). The CDR3 is 14 residues long. The CDR3 DNA reads as TGTGCCAGCAGCTCCCGGACAGGGGGTCTTGGCTACACCTTC. Residues: CASSSRTGGLGYTF.

The chain is built from TRBV7-8 and TRBJ1-1; D not resolved. This CDR3 has 15 amino acids. V was cut by 1 base and J by 3 bases, with 12 bases left in between. CDR1 and CDR2 (germline): SGHVS, FQNEAQ. The CDR3 here is CASSLVVGSDTEAFF. The DNA of the CDR3 is TGTGCCAGCAGCTTAGTCGTGGGCTCCGACACTGAAGCTTTCTTT.

This clone was found many times. The chain links TRBV6-1 to TRBJ1-3; no reliable D call. Germline lookup yields CDR1 MNHNS and CDR2 SASEGT. Trimming cost V 2 bases and J 0 bases, with 11 bases left between them. The CDR3 consists of 16 residues. CDR3 nucleotide sequence: TGTGCCAGCAGTGAATCTATGGGAGACTCTGGAAACACCATATATTTT. It is translated as CASSESMGDSGNTIYF.

In DNA, the CDR3 is TGTGCCACCAGCAGAGATCCGAATAATAACTATGGCTACACCTTC. It codes for CATSRDPNNNYGYTF. The chain has TRBV15 and TRBJ1-2; D is unclear. Germline-derived CDR1 and CDR2 are LNHNV and YYDKDF (reference sequence). The CDR3 runs to 15 residues. Between the trimmed V and J ends, which lost 0 bases and 1 base, there was a span of 9 bases.

The chain is built from TRBV7-8 and TRBJ2-7, with 12 bases matching TRBD1. The V gene's germline CDR1 is SGHVS and CDR2 FQNEAQ. V dropped 4 bases and J dropped 5; count of bases not matched to a gene: 9. The CDR3 runs 16 residues. The CDR3 is CASSWSTGTGGHEQYF. The CDR3 bases are TGTGCCAGCAGCTGGTCGACCGGGACAGGGGGCCACGAGCAGTACTTC.

V gene TRBV19 combines with J gene TRBJ2-7, with D uncertain. From germline, CDR1 is LNHDA and CDR2 SQIVND (reference sequence). The CDR3 spans 15 residues. Trimming removed 2 bases at V and 3 bases at J, with 14 bases between. In DNA form, the CDR3 reads TGTGCCAGTAGTATATTTTCCAGTAACCTCTACGAGCAGTACTTC. Translating gives CASSIFSSNLYEQYF.

This clone was counted a single time. The V and J genes are TRBV28 and TRBJ1-4; no clear D gene. CDR1 and CDR2 (germline): MDHEN, SYDVKM. This CDR3 has 15 residues. V was trimmed by 4 bases and J by 0 bases, leaving 9 bases between them. The CDR3 DNA follows: TGTGCCAGCAGTTCACCGATTGCAACTAATGAAAAACTGTTTTTT. It yields the protein CASSSPIATNEKLFF.

CDR3 DNA sequence: TGTGCCAGCAGCTTAGGGTCAGGTTTTGGCAAAAACATTCAGTACTTC. This encodes CASSLGSGFGKNIQYF. This sequence joins TRBV7-8 and TRBJ2-4, with D uncertain. The CDR3 contains 16 residues. Per germline, CDR1 SGHVS and CDR2 FQNEAQ. Trimming took 1 base from V and 3 from J, leaving 13 bases between them.

The chain combines TRBV27 with TRBJ2-1; D is ambiguous. Germline CDR1 and CDR2: MNHEY and SMNVEV (reference sequence). This CDR3 is 15 amino acids long. Trimming removed 5 bases from V and 0 bases from J, with 11 bases in between. The CDR3: CASSLKQTSYNEQFF. CDR3 DNA sequence: TGTGCCAGCAGTCTGAAACAGACCTCCTACAATGAGCAGTTCTTC.

This clone showed up just a few times. V gene TRBV25-1 combines with J gene TRBJ2-1; a possible D gene is TRBD1 (5 bases). Germline CDR1 MGHDK, CDR2 SYGVNS. CDR3 size: 17 residues. V lost 3 bases and J lost 0, with 15 bases in between. CDR3 amino acids: CASSDSGQPSSYNEQFF. In nucleotides, the CDR3 is TGTGCCAGCAGTGATTCAGGGCAGCCTAGCTCCTACAATGAGCAGTTCTTC.

Here the CDR3 reads CASSLLRAGGYEQFF. CDR3 DNA sequence: TGTGCCAGCAGTTTATTGAGGGCAGGGGGTTATGAGCAGTTCTTC. The chain employs TRBV28 and TRBJ2-1, with 7 positions matching TRBD1. The V gene end was trimmed by 1 base and the J gene end by 8 bases; junction bases not matched to a gene: 8. CDR1 and CDR2 from the germline V gene are MDHEN and SYDVKM. The CDR3 is made up of 15 amino acids.

The chain employs TRBV5-1 and TRBJ2-7; 7 nucleotides align to TRBD1. Germline V gene sequence: CDR1 SGHRS, CDR2 YFSETQ. J gave up 3 bases and V 3 bases, and 9 bases lay outside the gene matches. The CDR3 is 15 residues long. The CDR3 loop reads CASSSGQVADYEQYF. CDR3 sequence (DNA): TGCGCCAGCAGCTCAGGACAGGTAGCAGACTACGAGCAGTACTTC.

This chain joins TRBV5-1 and TRBJ2-7; weak D call: TRBD1 (5 bases). Trimming left V 5 bases short and J 6 bases short, with 21 bases between. CDR3 size: 15 residues. Germline lookup yields CDR1 SGHRS and CDR2 YFSETQ. CDR3 nucleotide sequence: TGCGCCAGCAGAGCTTGGGTAGGTCCCAGGGTCGAGCAGTACTTC. It codes for CASRAWVGPRVEQYF.

The chain recombines TRBV5-6 with TRBJ2-2; 7 positions agree with TRBD2. The CDR3 covers 15 residues. V lost 3 bases and J lost 3; bases outside the gene matches: 5. Germline lookup yields CDR1 SGHDT and CDR2 YYEEEE. The CDR3 here is CASSYRLADTGELFF. CDR3 in DNA: TGTGCCAGCAGCTATCGACTAGCAGACACCGGGGAGCTGTTTTTT.

V usage is TRBV6-5 and J usage is TRBJ2-7; no definite D call. V was clipped by 5 bases and J by 9 bases, with 17 bases between them. The CDR3 totals 13 residues. Per the germline V gene, CDR1 is MNHEY and CDR2 is SVGAGI. This CDR3 is CASSVRAQIGQYF. The CDR3 nucleotides read TGTGCCAGCAGTGTCCGGGCCCAGATCGGGCAGTACTTC.